The rows below give T cell receptor beta chains drawn from one sample of a study of cytomegalovirus exposure and HLA in healthy donors. Some clones are missing from TCRdb's copy, which holds only in-frame ones; the method was immunoSEQ multiplex PCR. The sample contains over 100,000 clones, about 88% of which appear only once. Material for sequencing was PBMCs. The receptor source for this set is a woman aged 18-30 years in good health and CMV-seronegative. Both conserved end residues are trimmed from each CDR3. The order of the fields is clone size, J gene, V gene, CDR3 protein. Size values are once, few and many counts, or a class for expanded clones, and some rows have none.

clone size: NA; J gene: TRBJ2-3; V gene: TRBV18; CDR3 protein: ASSPRAGAADTQY
clone size: NA; J gene: TRBJ2-6; V gene: TRBV5-4; CDR3 protein: ASTLLALSSGANVLT
clone size: NA; J gene: TRBJ2-1; V gene: TRBV7-9; CDR3 protein: ASGSLGLDEQF
clone size: NA; J gene: TRBJ2-5; V gene: TRBV6-1; CDR3 protein: ASSQLSGGQETQY
clone size: NA; J gene: TRBJ1-2; V gene: TRBV9; CDR3 protein: ASSVIAGYT
clone size: once; J gene: TRBJ2-1; V gene: TRBV9; CDR3 protein: ASSGGLADEQF
clone size: NA; J gene: TRBJ2-3; V gene: TRBV20-1; CDR3 protein: SARFRDTQY
clone size: NA; J gene: TRBJ2-3; V gene: TRBV7-8; CDR3 protein: ASSPQGGTDTQY
clone size: NA; J gene: TRBJ2-1; V gene: TRBV30; CDR3 protein: AWSVTPGDEQF
clone size: NA; J gene: TRBJ2-1; V gene: TRBV27; CDR3 protein: ASSLQLAGVDEQF
clone size: once; J gene: TRBJ2-1; V gene: TRBV7-9; CDR3 protein: ASSSTSNEQF
clone size: NA; J gene: TRBJ2-3; V gene: TRBV13; CDR3 protein: ASSPRLAGNTDTQY
clone size: NA; J gene: TRBJ2-5; V gene: TRBV28; CDR3 protein: ASNKEGRAQY
clone size: NA; J gene: TRBJ1-2; V gene: TRBV6-5; CDR3 protein: ASSPDRGLLGYT
clone size: NA; J gene: TRBJ1-5; V gene: TRBV19; CDR3 protein: ASSALGGSGQPQH
clone size: NA; J gene: TRBJ1-5; V gene: TRBV27; CDR3 protein: ASLSGTGKDQPQH
clone size: NA; J gene: TRBJ2-3; V gene: TRBV5-1; CDR3 protein: ASSLGTGRGTDTQY
clone size: NA; J gene: TRBJ2-3; V gene: TRBV6-6; CDR3 protein: ASSYSIDRGGDTQY